Listed below are T cell receptor beta chains from one sample, sequenced in a study of vaccination and CD4 T cells after COVID-19. These receptors lack a known antigen. TCRdb reprocessed the PCR reads via MiXCR and lists one record per CDR3 protein. The repertoire holds about 15,000 distinct CDR3 sequences, with approximately 58% as singletons. Sequenced material: CD4+ T cells from blood, cultured in vitro. Receptor source: a human donor who had recovered from COVID-19. Both conserved end residues are part of each CDR3. D genes are given only for firm matches. Only some rows state a clone size, as once, few, many or a class for expanded clones.

d_call,v_call,clone_size,j_call,cdr3_aa,cdr3_nt
TRBD2,TRBV20-1,.,TRBJ2-3,CSARTSGDRDTQYF,TGCAGTGCTAGGACTAGCGGGGACAGAGATACGCAGTATTTT
.,TRBV10-1,.,TRBJ1-2,CASPGGGKDYGYTF,TGCGCCAGCCCGGGAGGGGGAAAAGACTATGGCTACACCTTC
TRBD1,TRBV10-3,once,TRBJ1-5,CAISEGQGVQPQHF,TGTGCCATCAGTGAAGGCCAGGGGGTTCAGCCCCAGCATTTT
.,TRBV12-3/TRBV12-4,.,TRBJ2-7,CASSLGGYSYEQYF,TGTGCCAGCAGTTTAGGAGGGTACTCCTACGAGCAGTACTTC
TRBD2,TRBV6-2/TRBV6-3,.,TRBJ2-3,CASSYELSSGLLLTQYF,TGTGCCAGCAGTTACGAGTTGTCTAGCGGGCTGCTGCTGACGCAGTATTTT
TRBD2,TRBV28,.,TRBJ2-5,CASSTLTSGRGQTQYF,TGTGCCAGCAGTACCCTGACTAGCGGGAGGGGACAGACCCAGTACTTC
TRBD2,TRBV2,few,TRBJ2-7,CASRGLAGGGEQYF,TGTGCCAGCAGGGGACTAGCGGGAGGCGGCGAGCAGTACTTC
TRBD1,TRBV30,.,TRBJ1-2,CAWSERTGRGYTF,TGTGCCTGGAGCGAAAGGACAGGGAGAGGCTACACCTTC
.,TRBV6-2/TRBV6-3,.,TRBJ2-3,CASSYSRADLKSTADTQYF,TGTGCCAGCAGTTACTCCAGGGCGGATCTAAAATCCACAGCAGATACGCAGTATTTT
TRBD1,TRBV3-1,few,TRBJ1-2,CASSPSPGQNYGYTF,TGTGCCAGCAGCCCATCCCCGGGACAGAACTATGGCTACACCTTC
TRBD1,TRBV7-8,.,TRBJ1-2,CASSLGTGGVVYGYTF,TGTGCCAGCAGCCTGGGGACAGGGGGCGTCGTCTATGGCTACACCTTC
.,TRBV5-1,.,TRBJ1-3,CASSPGGLENTIYF,TGCGCCAGCAGCCCTGGAGGGCTCGAAAACACCATATATTTT
TRBD1,TRBV6-1,.,TRBJ1-5,CASSRRGDRGEQPQHF,TGTGCCAGCAGTAGGAGAGGTGACAGGGGTGAACAGCCCCAGCATTTT
.,TRBV10-3,.,TRBJ1-4,CAITPGGNEKLFF,TGTGCCATCACCCCCGGGGGTAATGAAAAACTGTTTTTT
.,TRBV20-1,.,TRBJ2-2,CSARGRTATGELFF,TGCAGTGCTAGGGGCCGGACAGCTACCGGGGAGCTGTTTTTT
.,TRBV12-3/TRBV12-4,.,TRBJ1-6,CASSPSQGFNSPLHF,TGTGCCAGCAGTCCATCACAGGGTTTCAATTCACCCCTCCACTTT
.,TRBV7-8,.,TRBJ1-1,CASSLDVRANTEAFF,TGTGCCAGCAGCTTAGATGTAAGGGCTAACACTGAAGCTTTCTTT
.,TRBV20-1,few,TRBJ1-1,CSARDLEGGTAFF,TGCAGTGCTAGAGATCTCGAGGGGGGGACGGCTTTCTTT
.,TRBV6-2/TRBV6-3,.,TRBJ1-2,CASSYSLQPGAGYTF,TGTGCCAGCAGTTACTCGTTACAGCCCGGAGCTGGCTACACCTTC
.,TRBV6-1,few,TRBJ1-1,CASSIKQGTTEAFF,TGTGCCAGCAGCATAAAGCAGGGTACGACTGAAGCTTTCTTT
TRBD2,TRBV7-2,few,TRBJ2-2,CASSLLAGGPNTGELFF,TGTGCCAGCAGCTTACTAGCGGGGGGGCCGAACACCGGGGAGCTGTTTTTT
.,TRBV20-1,.,TRBJ2-4,CSARDKRPTLRWAKNIQYF,TGCAGTGCTAGAGATAAGAGGCCTACTCTCCGATGGGCCAAAAACATTCAGTACTTC
TRBD1,TRBV5-5,.,TRBJ1-2,CASSLQGPFGYTF,TGTGCCAGCAGCTTACAGGGGCCTTTTGGCTACACCTTC
.,TRBV3-1,.,TRBJ1-6,CASSLGNSPLHF,TGTGCCAGCAGCCTAGGCAATTCACCCCTCCACTTT
.,TRBV6-5,few,TRBJ1-1,CASSYGMNTEAFF,TGTGCCAGCAGTTACGGGATGAACACTGAAGCTTTCTTT
.,TRBV27,.,TRBJ2-7,CASIPTGGSYEQYF,TGTGCCAGCATCCCGACGGGTGGGAGCTACGAGCAGTACTTC
TRBD1,TRBV7-2,.,TRBJ1-2,CASSARQGAYGYTF,TGTGCCAGCAGCGCACGACAGGGGGCGTATGGCTACACCTTC
.,TRBV6-5,.,TRBJ1-4,CASSYSTMPEKLFF,TGTGCCAGCAGTTACTCAACCATGCCTGAAAAACTGTTTTTT
.,TRBV7-9,few,TRBJ1-5,CASSDNRDSNQPQHF,TGTGCCAGCAGCGACAACCGGGACAGCAATCAGCCCCAGCATTTT
TRBD1,TRBV7-3,.,TRBJ1-2,CASSPTPDRDRYGYTF,TGTGCCAGCAGCCCCACCCCGGACAGGGATCGGTATGGCTACACCTTC
.,TRBV10-2,.,TRBJ2-1,CASSLGWDPYNEQFF,TGCGCCAGCTCCCTGGGGTGGGACCCCTACAATGAGCAGTTCTTC
TRBD1,TRBV20-1,.,TRBJ1-2,CSARGQGARYGYTF,TGCAGTGCTAGAGGTCAGGGGGCACGGTATGGCTACACCTTC
TRBD2,TRBV7-8,few,TRBJ2-5,CASSLRLAGGRKETQYF,TGTGCCAGCAGCTTACGACTAGCGGGGGGGCGGAAAGAGACCCAGTACTTC
TRBD1,TRBV7-3,.,TRBJ1-1,CASSLGQGSTEAFF,TGTGCCAGCAGCCTCGGACAGGGGAGCACTGAAGCTTTCTTT
.,TRBV30,.,TRBJ1-2,CAWKAPLGYNYGYTF,TGTGCCTGGAAGGCCCCCCTTGGATACAACTATGGCTACACCTTC
.,TRBV11-3,once,TRBJ1-3,CASSGAGDSGNTIYF,TGTGCCAGTTCAGGGGCAGGGGACTCTGGAAACACCATATATTTT
TRBD2,TRBV11-2,few,TRBJ2-4,CASSPGGTPRIQYF,TGTGCCAGCAGCCCGGGGGGTACGCCCCGCATTCAGTACTTC
TRBD2,TRBV6-5,.,TRBJ2-1,CASSYSKALAVINEQFF,TGTGCCAGCAGTTACTCGAAGGCGCTAGCGGTTATCAATGAGCAGTTCTTC
TRBD1,TRBV19,.,TRBJ1-1,CASSQGVGTEAFF,TGTGCCAGTAGTCAGGGGGTGGGCACTGAAGCTTTCTTT
.,TRBV2,.,TRBJ2-2,CASSVRVTGELFF,TGTGCCAGCAGTGTGAGGGTTACCGGGGAGCTGTTTTTT
TRBD1,TRBV19,few,TRBJ2-6,CASSSRQGVGGANVLTF,TGTGCCAGTAGTTCCCGACAGGGGGTGGGTGGGGCCAACGTCCTGACTTTC
.,TRBV24-1,.,TRBJ2-1,CATSDPEDEQFF,TGTGCCACCAGTGATCCGGAGGACGAGCAGTTCTTC
.,TRBV10-3,.,TRBJ1-2,CAISVRGARSYTF,TGTGCCATCAGCGTCCGCGGGGCCCGTAGCTACACCTTC
.,TRBV7-8,few,TRBJ2-7,CASSLARGGEQYF,TGTGCCAGCAGCTTAGCGCGAGGAGGCGAGCAGTACTTC
TRBD1,TRBV5-6,.,TRBJ2-5,CASGRGQHQETQYF,TGTGCCAGCGGCCGGGGACAGCATCAAGAGACCCAGTACTTC
.,TRBV7-5,.,TRBJ2-3,CISVPEASPNTDTQYF,.
.,TRBV30,.,TRBJ2-5,CAWSVKETQYF,TGTGCCTGGAGTGTAAAGGAGACCCAGTACTTC
.,TRBV6-1,.,TRBJ2-5,CASSSFRSGETQYF,TGTGCCAGCAGCTCGTTCCGGAGTGGGGAGACCCAGTACTTC
TRBD1,TRBV7-2,.,TRBJ1-1,CASSPQGSNTEAFF,TGTGCCAGCAGCCCACAGGGGTCCAACACTGAAGCTTTCTTT
.,TRBV2,few,TRBJ1-1,CASGFTENTEAFF,TGTGCCAGCGGCTTCACGGAGAACACTGAAGCTTTCTTT
.,TRBV6-1,few,TRBJ2-1,CASSPSAGKGSNEQFF,TGTGCCAGCAGCCCCTCGGCAGGGAAAGGGAGCAATGAGCAGTTCTTC
.,TRBV28,.,TRBJ2-1,CASSSLVGGVAPYNEQFF,TGTGCCAGCAGTTCCCTCGTGGGTGGGGTGGCCCCCTACAATGAGCAGTTCTTC